What follows are 3 T cell receptor beta chains derived from one specimen sequenced in a study of T-cell memory formation after mild COVID-19. TCRdb re-derived calls from the 5' RACE reads in MiXCR, one entry per CDR3 protein. The table has around 440,000 distinct CDR3 sequences, around a sixth seen once. Sequencing was carried out using PBMCs or a T cell subset sorted from them (not recorded which). The receptors originated from an adult woman who had mild COVID-19 (a few samples of this study predate the infection). Cell type and time point are not known.

Many counts were recorded for this clonotype. At one boundary the junction diverges from the germline segment, which might be a read error. The J gene is TRBJ2-1, the V gene TRBV5-1; D possibly corresponds to TRBD1 (6 bases). The CDR3 sequence is 15 residues long. The V gene's germline CDR1 is SGHRS and CDR2 YFSETQ. The CDR3: CASSSTGSSYNEQFF. The CDR3, as DNA: TGTGCCAGCAGCTCTACAGGGAGCTCCTACAATGAGCAGTTCTTC.

The rearrangement links TRBV20-1 to TRBJ1-4, with a possible D match to TRBD1 (6 bases). CDR3 size: 14 residues. Trimming stripped 2 bases from V and 8 bases from J, with 15 bases between. Germline V lookup: CDR1 DFQATT, CDR2 SNEGSKA (reference sequence). CDR3 sequence (DNA): TGCAGTGCTAGAAGGCAACAGGGATACGAAAAACTGTTTTTT. Residues: CSARRQQGYEKLFF.

The chain is built from TRBV6-1 and TRBJ2-7, with 8 bases aligning to TRBD1. The CDR3 extends over 15 amino acids. Germline trimming cut 5 bases from V and 3 bases from J; bases unmatched to any gene: 9. Germline V gives CDR1 MNHNS, CDR2 SASEGT. The CDR3 nucleotides read TGTGCCAGCAGTTTGAGGACAGGGCAACACTACGAGCAGTACTTC. Translation gives CASSLRTGQHYEQYF.